The 18 T cell receptor beta chains below were found in one sample sequenced in a study of regulatory T cells in long-lasting Graves disease. Time point in this sample: persistent/refractory GD, antithyroid drugs over 5 years with positive TRAb. Isolated PBMC RNA provided the starting material for the TCR library. CDR3 regions were amplified by Arm-PCR using iRepertoire HTBI primers to build TCR beta libraries. TCRdb re-derived calls from the multiplex PCR reads in MiXCR, one entry per CDR3 protein. The sample has 450,000 or so distinct CDR3 sequences, 22% seen once. The sequencing used peripheral blood mononuclear cells (PBMCs), collected when the disease was refractory, from a patient treated with antithyroid drugs. All receptors come from a female donor with Graves disease.

This clonotype appeared a few times. This chain joins TRBV29-1 and TRBJ2-5; D uncertain. Trimming stripped 5 bases from V and 4 bases from J, with 11 bases between. The CDR3 totals 12 residues. Looked up from germline, CDR1 is SQVTM and CDR2 is ANQGSEA. CDR3 region: CSVPTVGETQYF. The CDR3 nucleotides are TGCAGCGTTCCGACGGTCGGAGAGACCCAGTACTTC.

The table lists this clonotype with a few counts. The gene calls are TRBV6-2 or TRBV6-3 and TRBJ2-7; 7 bases align to TRBD2. The CDR3 length is 16 residues. V trimming: 5 bases; J trimming: 0 bases; junction bases outside the gene matches: 10. The V gene's germline CDR1 is MNHEY and CDR2 SVGEGT. DNA for the CDR3: TGTGCCAGCAGTACAAGACTGCGGGGGAGCTCCTACGAGCAGTACTTC. Its translation is CASSTRLRGSSYEQYF.

This clonotype showed up many times. The chain employs TRBV12-3 or TRBV12-4 and TRBJ2-2, with D perhaps given as TRBD1 or TRBD2 (5 bases each). The CDR3 length is 15 residues. Trimming cost V 3 bases and J 7 bases, with 15 bases left between them. This CDR3 reads CASSFHKGRIGELFF. The CDR3 nucleotides are TGTGCCAGCAGTTTTCATAAGGGACGCATCGGGGAGCTGTTTTTT.

This clonotype was seen repeatedly, ten times or more. This chain uses TRBV28 with TRBJ1-5; TRBD1 is a possible D gene (5 bases). Germline CDR1 reads MDHEN; CDR2 reads SYDVKM. The CDR3 consists of 14 residues. Trimming left V 2 bases short and J 6 bases short, with 11 bases between. The CDR3 nucleotides read TGTGCCAGCAGTTTAGCAGGGAGGGTTCAGCCCCAGCATTTT. It encodes CASSLAGRVQPQHF. Combining the CDR3 with reference TRBV28 and TRBJ1-5 gives the whole variable domain DVKVTQSSRYLVKRTGEKVFLECVQDMDHENMFWYRQDPGLGLRLIYFSYDVKMKEKGDIPEGYSVSREKKERFSLILESASTNQTSMYLCASSLAGRVQPQHFGDGTRLSIL.

This clonotype showed up many times. The chain employs TRBV28 and TRBJ2-5, with a weak D call TRBD1 (6 bases). V was clipped by 8 bases and J by 14 bases, with 27 bases between them. The CDR3 runs to 14 residues. Germline CDR1 MDHEN, CDR2 SYDVKM. The CDR3 spells CASAAPETLPGHYF. CDR3 bases: TGTGCCAGCGCGGCCCCCGAAACCTTACCGGGACATTACTTC. The full variable domain, its missing parts supplied by reference TRBV28 and TRBJ2-5, is DVKVTQSSRYLVKRTGEKVFLECVQDMDHENMFWYRQDPGLGLRLIYFSYDVKMKEKGDIPEGYSVSREKKERFSLILESASTNQTSMYLCASAAPETLPGHYFGPGTRLLVL.

This clonotype occurred a few times. This rearrangement joins TRBV2 to TRBJ2-3, with 12 bases identical to TRBD2. The V segment lost 6 bases and the J segment 2 bases; nucleotides outside the gene matches: 9. This CDR3 is 17 amino acids long. CDR1 is SNHLY and CDR2 is FYNNEI in the germline V gene. The CDR3 DNA reads TGTGCCAGCAGATTGGGGACTAGCGGGTCCTCCACAGATACGCAGTATTTT. It encodes CASRLGTSGSSTDTQYF.

This clonotype was found a few times. The V gene is TRBV5-1, the J gene TRBJ2-7; 15 nucleotides agree with TRBD2. Looked up from germline, CDR1 is SGHRS and CDR2 is YFSETQ. The CDR3 is made up of 18 amino acids. J gave up 0 bases and V 3 bases, and 7 bases lay outside the gene matches. The CDR3 bases are TGCGCCAGCAGCTCCCGGACTAGCGGGGGGGGCCTCTCCTACGAGCAGTACTTC. Protein sequence: CASSSRTSGGGLSYEQYF.

This clonotype has at least ten counts. The chain links TRBV28 to TRBJ1-6; TRBD1 might be the D (5 bases). The germline V gene encodes CDR1 MDHEN and CDR2 SYDVKM. The length of the CDR3 is 14 residues. Trimming pared 5 bases from V and 10 bases from J, leaving 15 bases between. This CDR3 is CASSLRQTSSPLHF. CDR3 nucleotides: TGTGCCAGCAGTCTCCGACAGACTTCCTCACCCCTCCACTTT.

This clonotype appeared many times. The chain uses TRBV11-2 and TRBJ2-5, with a possible D match to TRBD1 (6 bases). CDR1 and CDR2 (germline): SGHAT, FQNNGV. The CDR3 loop spans 13 amino acids. V dropped 3 bases and J dropped 5 bases, with 10 bases sitting between them. The DNA for the CDR3 is TGTGCCAGCAGCTTGGTCAGGGGCGAGACCCAGTACTTC. This codes for CASSLVRGETQYF.

The table lists this clonotype with many counts. The rearrangement uses TRBV6-1 and TRBJ1-1, with a weak D call TRBD1 (6 bases). This CDR3 is built from 17 residues. Trimming left V 3 bases short and J 11 bases short, with 28 bases between. Germline CDR1 reads MNHNS; CDR2 reads SASEGT. The chain's CDR3 is CASSDLGRGGIPNRAFF. The CDR3, as DNA: TGTGCCAGCAGTGATCTCGGGCGAGGGGGGATACCGAACCGGGCTTTCTTT.

In this sample, this clonotype turned up a few times. This chain uses TRBV12-3 or TRBV12-4 with TRBJ2-7, with TRBD2 as a possible D gene (6 bases). There are 21 residues in the CDR3. Trimming stripped 4 bases from V and 3 bases from J, with 34 bases between. The CDR3 DNA sequence: TGTGCCAGCAGTTACCCACCCGGGACCCTTATTTTCCGGGGGATCTTCTACGAGCAGTACTTC. This codes for CASSYPPGTLIFRGIFYEQYF.

The genes are TRBV10-2 and TRBJ2-2; a possible D gene is TRBD2 (6 bases). Germline V gene sequence: CDR1 WSHSY, CDR2 SAAADI. Trimming shortened V by 4 bases and J by 5 bases, and 11 bases separated the two germline ends. This CDR3 spans 14 amino acids. CDR3 amino acids: CASSGGDRTGELFF. For the CDR3, the DNA is TGCGCCAGCAGTGGCGGGGATAGAACCGGGGAGCTGTTTTTT.

Here the CDR3 reads CASSSGTQYF. In DNA, the CDR3 is TGTGCCAGCAGCTCGGGGACCCAGTACTTC. The chain employs TRBV7-9 and TRBJ2-5; D gene unclear. Germline-derived CDR1 and CDR2 are SEHNR and FQNEAQ (reference sequence). CDR3 length: 10 residues. The V end lost 4 bases, the J end lost 7 bases, and 4 bases lay between the germline ends.

This clonotype was counted only a few times. The chain joins TRBV20-1 to TRBJ2-5, with 11 nucleotides matching TRBD2. J was trimmed by 5 bases and V by 1 base; bases with no gene match: 9. The CDR3 loop spans 16 amino acids. In germline, CDR1 is DFQATT, CDR2 SNEGSKA (reference sequence). In DNA form, the CDR3 reads TGCAGTGCTAGAGCTGCTAGCGGGGGGCCTATGGAGACCCAGTACTTC. This encodes CSARAASGGPMETQYF.

In the case of this clonotype: A much larger clone differs from this one at a single base, so this may be a read error. Written as DNA, the CDR3 is TGTGCCAGCAGCCAATCGGCGGCTGGCAGCCCCTACGAGCAGTACTTC. Amino acid sequence: CASSQSAAGSPYEQYF. The chain joins TRBV3-1 to TRBJ2-7; unclear D gene. Deletions cut 2 bases from V and 2 bases from J, with 16 bases between. The CDR3 consists of 16 residues. CDR1 and CDR2 from the germline V gene are LGHDT and YNNKEL (reference sequence).

This chain uses TRBV11-2 with TRBJ2-7; D gene ambiguous. CDR1 and CDR2 (germline): SGHAT, FQNNGV. The CDR3 is made up of 12 amino acids. Trimming took off 0 bases at V and 6 bases at J, with 6 bases between the two ends. The CDR3 sequence: CASSLELSEQYF. The CDR3, as DNA: TGTGCCAGCAGCTTAGAACTTAGCGAGCAGTACTTC.

This chain joins TRBV6-2 or TRBV6-3 and TRBJ2-6; no firm D call. The CDR3 spans 15 residues. Trimming shortened V by 6 bases and J by 2 bases, and 11 bases separated the two germline ends. Germline V gene data show CDR1 as MNHEY and CDR2 as SVGEGT. CDR3: CASSPRTPGANVLTF. The DNA of the CDR3 is TGTGCCAGCAGCCCTCGGACGCCTGGGGCCAACGTCCTGACTTTC.

The chain is built from TRBV6-2 or TRBV6-3 and TRBJ2-4, with 14 bases lining up with TRBD2. The junction had 11 bases not matched to a gene; V was cut back by 5 bases and J by 2 bases. The germline V gene has CDR1 MNHEY and CDR2 SVGEGT. CDR3 length equals 19 residues. The CDR3 DNA follows: TGTGCCAGCAGTAAAGCCGGGACTAGCGGGAGCGGTCCCAAAAACATTCAGTACTTC. This translates into CASSKAGTSGSGPKNIQYF.